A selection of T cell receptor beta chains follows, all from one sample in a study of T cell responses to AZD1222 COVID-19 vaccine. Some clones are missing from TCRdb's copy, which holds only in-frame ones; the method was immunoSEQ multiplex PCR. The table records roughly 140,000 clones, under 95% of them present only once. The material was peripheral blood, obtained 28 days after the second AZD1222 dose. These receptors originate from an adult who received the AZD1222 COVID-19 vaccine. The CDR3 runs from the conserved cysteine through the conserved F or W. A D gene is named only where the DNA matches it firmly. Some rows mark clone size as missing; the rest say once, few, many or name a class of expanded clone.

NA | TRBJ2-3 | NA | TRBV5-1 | CASSLAVSTDTQYF | TGCGCCAGCAGCTTAGCGGTTAGCACAGATACGCAGTATTTT
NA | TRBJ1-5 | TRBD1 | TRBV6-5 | CASRRGPGQPQHF | TGTGCCAGCAGAAGGGGGCCGGGTCAGCCCCAGCATTTT
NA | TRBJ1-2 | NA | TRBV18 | CASSPPSEGFSGYTF | TGTGCCAGCTCACCACCGAGCGAAGGATTCAGTGGCTACACCTTC
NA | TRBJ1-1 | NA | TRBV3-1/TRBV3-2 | CASSQWTPNTEAFF | TGTGCCAGCAGCCAGTGGACGCCGAACACTGAAGCTTTCTTT
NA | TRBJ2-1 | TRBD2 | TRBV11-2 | CASSFGGSSYNEQFF | TGTGCCAGCAGCTTCGGGGGGAGCTCCTACAATGAGCAGTTCTTC
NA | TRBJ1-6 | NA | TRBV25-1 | CASSERAGAFNSPLHF | TGTGCCAGCAGTGAACGAGCAGGGGCCTTCAATTCACCCCTCCACTTT
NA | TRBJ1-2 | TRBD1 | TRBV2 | CATGQGYGYTF | TGTGCCACGGGACAGGGATATGGCTACACCTTC
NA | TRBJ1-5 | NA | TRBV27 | CASSYPPGLEDQPQHF | TGTGCCAGCAGTTACCCACCGGGCTTGGAAGACCAGCCCCAGCATTTT
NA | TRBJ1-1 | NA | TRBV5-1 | CASRAEGVEAFF | TGCGCCAGCAGAGCGGAGGGGGTCGAGGCTTTCTTT
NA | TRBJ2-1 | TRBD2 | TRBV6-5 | CASSYGTRGEQFF | TGTGCCAGCAGTTACGGGACTAGAGGTGAGCAGTTCTTC
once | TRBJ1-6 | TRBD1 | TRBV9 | CASSAEQGSENSPLHF | TGTGCCAGCAGCGCAGAACAGGGGAGTGAAAATTCACCCCTCCACTTT
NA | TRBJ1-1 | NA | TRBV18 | CASSQSRNTEAFF | TGTGCCAGCTCCCAGAGCAGAAACACTGAAGCTTTCTTT
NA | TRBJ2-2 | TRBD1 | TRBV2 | CASSEFGTGGSGELFF | TGTGCCAGCAGTGAATTCGGGACAGGGGGTTCCGGGGAGCTGTTTTTT
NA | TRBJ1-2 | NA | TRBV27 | CASSLSLHYGYTF | TGTGCCAGCAGTTTGAGCTTACACTATGGCTACACCTTC
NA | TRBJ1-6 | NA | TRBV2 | CASSVTDYNSPLHF | TGTGCCAGCAGTGTTACAGACTATAATTCACCCCTCCACTTT
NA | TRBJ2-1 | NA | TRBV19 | CASSLFRDTLKPGEQFF | TGTGCCAGTAGTTTGTTCAGGGATACGCTTAAGCCAGGTGAGCAGTTCTTC
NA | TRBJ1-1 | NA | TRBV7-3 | CASSAGVTTEAFF | TGTGCCAGCAGCGCCGGGGTTACCACTGAAGCTTTCTTT
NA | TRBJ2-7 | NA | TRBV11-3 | CASSLGSRGPYEQYF | TGTGCCAGCAGCTTAGGATCCAGGGGCCCGTACGAGCAGTACTTC
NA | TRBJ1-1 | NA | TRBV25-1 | CASSPGEWSGAFF | TGTGCCAGCAGTCCCGGTGAGTGGTCTGGGGCTTTCTTT
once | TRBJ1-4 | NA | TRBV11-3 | CASSLLGIRNEKLFF | TGTGCCAGCAGCCTCCTGGGAATACGTAATGAAAAACTGTTTTTT
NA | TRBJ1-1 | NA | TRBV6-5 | CASSTDWRYEAFF | TGTGCCAGCAGCACTGACTGGCGGTATGAAGCTTTCTTT
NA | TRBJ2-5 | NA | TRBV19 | CASSIDTGFQETQYF | TGTGCCAGTAGTATAGATACAGGGTTTCAAGAGACCCAGTACTTC
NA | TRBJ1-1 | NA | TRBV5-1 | CASSLDLSGAMNTEAFF | TGCGCCAGCAGCTTGGACCTTTCAGGGGCGATGAACACTGAAGCTTTCTTT
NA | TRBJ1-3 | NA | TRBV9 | CASSASPGWGAAGNTIYF | TGTGCCAGCAGCGCGTCGCCGGGGTGGGGGGCTGCTGGAAACACCATATATTTT
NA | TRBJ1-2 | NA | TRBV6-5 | CASSFDRQYGYTF | TGTGCCAGCAGTTTTGACAGACAGTATGGCTACACCTTC
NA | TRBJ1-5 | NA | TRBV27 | CASSFGGGGAQPQHF | TGTGCCAGCAGTTTCGGGGGCGGTGGAGCTCAGCCCCAGCATTTT
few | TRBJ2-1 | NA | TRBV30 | CAWSVLESEYNEQFF | TGTGCCTGGAGTGTACTGGAGAGTGAATACAATGAGCAGTTCTTC